What follows are 22 T cell receptor beta chains derived from one specimen sequenced in a study of tumor-infiltrating lymphocytes in primary liver carcinoma. Blood RNA originated from unsorted whole blood, with germline DNA additionally extracted. The authors made TCR beta cDNA from approximately 500 ng total RNA with a constant-region primer. Sequencing libraries for TCR beta derived from three nested multiplex PCR rounds that used slightly modified ARM-PCR. Investigators reported that the first two PCR rounds, at approximately 11 cycles each, used TRBV1-TRBV30 forward primers with a C-beta reverse primer. TCRdb recomputed calls from the multiplex PCR reads with MiXCR, one row per CDR3 protein. The sample carries around 330,000 distinct CDR3 sequences, 58% recorded once. What was sequenced was peripheral blood. All receptors derive from a woman aged 25 to 39 with primary liver carcinoma and hepatitis B virus infection.

This clonotype was picked up a small number of times. V usage is TRBV28 and J usage is TRBJ2-5, with a weak D call TRBD1 (5 bases). CDR1 and CDR2 (germline): MDHEN, SYDVKM. Trimming stripped 5 bases from V and 5 bases from J, with 15 bases between. The CDR3 spans 14 residues. The CDR3 protein is CASSPPTVKETQYF. In DNA, the CDR3 is TGTGCCAGCAGTCCTCCGACAGTAAAGGAGACCCAGTACTTC.

With regard to this clonotype: A much larger clone differs by one base, so this may be a read error. This chain joins TRBV29-1 and TRBJ2-7; TRBD2 matches 7 bases. V was pared by 5 bases and J by 5 bases, with 9 bases of the junction left unmatched. The germline gives CDR1 SQVTM, CDR2 ANQGSEA. CDR3 length equals 13 residues. The CDR3 protein is CSVHGASGNEQYF. In DNA, the CDR3 is TGCAGCGTTCACGGGGCTAGCGGCAACGAGCAGTACTTC.

On this clonotype: No conserved phenylalanine or tryptophan ends this CDR3, so it is likely a read error. The CDR3 region is CASSHWGYNEQFL. In nucleotides, the CDR3 is TGTGCCAGTTCTCACTGGGGCTACAATGAGCAGTTCTTA. This rearrangement joins TRBV11-2 to TRBJ2-1; no clear D gene. Deletions cut 9 bases from V and 3 bases from J, with 12 bases between. Germline lookup yields CDR1 SGHAT and CDR2 FQNNGV. This CDR3 has 13 residues.

Regarding this clonotype: A read error may be the cause here, since a much bigger clone is one base away. V is TRBV6-2 or TRBV6-3 and J is TRBJ2-7; D possibly uses TRBD1 or TRBD2 (5 bases each). V dropped 6 bases and J dropped 4 bases, with 22 bases sitting between them. The CDR3 extends over 16 amino acids. CDR1 and CDR2 from the germline V gene are MNHEY and SVGEGT. CDR3 residues: CASSTTPGIGDYEQYF. The CDR3 region has the DNA TGTGCCAGCAGCACCACCCCCGGGATAGGGGATTACGAGCAGTACTTC.

In its sample, this clonotype was seen once. This is likely a read error, given that the CDR3 carries no conserved phenylalanine or tryptophan at its end. V and J are TRBV11-2 and TRBJ2-7, with a possible D match to TRBD1 (6 bases). Germline assignment: CDR1 SGHAT and CDR2 FQNNGV. V was trimmed by 4 bases and J by 0 bases, leaving 13 bases between them. The CDR3 loop spans 15 amino acids. CDR3 region: CASSSLQGASYEQYL. The CDR3 nucleotides read TGTGCCAGCAGCTCTCTACAGGGAGCCTCCTACGAGCAGTACCTC.

Concerning this clonotype itself: An end of the junction differs from the germline gene, which may be a read error. This chain uses TRBV29-1 with TRBJ2-7; D gene unclear. CDR3 size: 12 residues. The germline CDR1 and CDR2 sequences are SQVTM and ANQGSEA. CDR3 sequence reads: CSVERARGEKYF. DNA of the CDR3: TGCAGCGTGGAAAGGGCCAGAGGCGAGAAGTACTTC.

A few counts support this clonotype. This sequence joins TRBV5-4 and TRBJ2-1; 8 positions match TRBD1. The CDR3 is 17 amino acids. CDR1 SGHNT and CDR2 YYREEE come from the germline V gene (reference sequence). V gave up 6 bases and J gave up 9 bases; unmatched junction bases: 20. The CDR3: CASTLGLGDRSSGEQFF. CDR3 nucleotide sequence: TGTGCCAGCACCCTGGGGCTTGGGGACAGGTCATCGGGTGAGCAGTTCTTC.

This clonotype was recorded many times. The rearrangement links TRBV4-1 to TRBJ2-3, with D perhaps TRBD2 (6 bases). This CDR3 has 13 amino acids. From germline, CDR1 is MGHRA and CDR2 YSYEKL. V dropped 4 bases and J dropped 4 bases, with 9 bases sitting between them. The CDR3 region has the DNA TGCGCCAGCAGCCGAACGGGAGCAGATACGCAGTATTTT. Amino acids: CASSRTGADTQYF.

This clonotype showed up just a few times. The chain is built from TRBV6-6 and TRBJ2-3; no definite D call. CDR3 length: 14 amino acids. Germline assignment: CDR1 MNHNY and CDR2 SVGAGI (reference sequence). The ends were cut back, 6 bases at V and 1 base at J, with 11 bases in the middle. The CDR3 is CASRPTDRTDTQYF. The CDR3, as DNA: TGTGCCAGCAGACCTACGGACCGCACAGATACGCAGTATTTT.

This clonotype was counted ten times or more. The chain couples TRBV4-2 to TRBJ2-5; D may be TRBD2 (5 bases). V lost 0 bases to trimming and J lost 2 bases, with 10 bases between them. The CDR3 is made up of 15 amino acids. Germline V gene lookup returns CDR1 LGHNA and CDR2 YNFKEQ. CDR3 DNA: TGTGCCAGCAGCCAAGATCGCCCGGGGCAAGAGACCCAGTACTTC. It yields the protein CASSQDRPGQETQYF.

V usage is TRBV28 and J usage is TRBJ1-4; D gene unclear. Between the trimmed V and J ends, which lost 5 bases and 10 bases, there was a span of 11 bases. Germline-derived CDR1 and CDR2 are MDHEN and SYDVKM. The CDR3 runs to 12 residues. The CDR3 loop reads CASSLGLGKLFF. CDR3 coding DNA: TGTGCCAGCAGTCTGGGGTTGGGAAAACTGTTTTTT.

This clonotype was seen a handful of times. The V gene is TRBV4-1, the J gene TRBJ2-7, with D possibly TRBD2 on 6 matching bases. Per germline, CDR1 MGHRA and CDR2 YSYEKL. Trimming stripped 3 bases from V and 6 bases from J, with 9 bases between. The CDR3 runs to 12 residues. CDR3 nucleotides: TGCGCCAGCAGCCATTCGGGAGCCGAGCAGTACTTC. It codes for CASSHSGAEQYF.

Turning to this clonotype: One base away lies a much larger clone, so this may be a sequencing read error. The missing conserved phenylalanine or tryptophan at the end of this CDR3 makes a read error likely. The chain employs TRBV12-3 or TRBV12-4 and TRBJ2-7; TRBD2 matches 7 bases. V was clipped by 2 bases and J by 5 bases; unmatched bases: 3. The CDR3 sequence is 13 residues long. This CDR3 is CASSLKRDHEQYS. As DNA, the CDR3 is TGTGCCAGCAGTTTAAAGCGGGACCACGAGCAGTACTCC.

A remark on this clonotype: Because it lacks the conserved phenylalanine or tryptophan at the end, this CDR3 is likely a read error. The chain carries TRBV6-1 and TRBJ2-1; D might be TRBD2 (6 bases). This CDR3 has 13 residues. Trimming took 7 bases from V and 8 from J, leaving 15 bases between them. Germline CDR1 and CDR2: MNHNS and SASEGT. CDR3 sequence (DNA): TGTGCCAGCACCAGAGGCGGGATCTATGAGCAGTTCTTA. It encodes CASTRGGIYEQFL.

As concerns this clonotype: The missing conserved phenylalanine or tryptophan at the end of this CDR3 makes a read error likely. The gene calls are TRBV6-2 or TRBV6-3 and TRBJ2-5; no clear D. The CDR3 is made up of 13 amino acids. V lost 7 bases and J lost 0, with 9 bases in between. Germline V CDR1 and CDR2: MNHEY, SVGEGT. This CDR3 is CASTWTHQETQYS. In DNA, the CDR3 is TGTGCCAGCACTTGGACCCACCAAGAGACCCAGTACTCC.

This clonotype turned up a few times. This sequence joins TRBV5-5 and TRBJ1-2; D call uncertain. The CDR3 sequence is 12 residues long. Trimming stripped 7 bases from V and 1 base from J, with 8 bases between. Germline CDR1 SGHKS, CDR2 YYEKEE (reference sequence). CDR3 nucleotide sequence: TGTGCCAGCGCCAGGAATAACTATGGCTACACCTTC. Protein: CASARNNYGYTF.

This clonotype has a single count. A single base separates this from a much larger clone, so it may be a read error. V and J are TRBV4-2 and TRBJ2-3; D gene ambiguous. The germline V and J ends were trimmed by 0 bases and 5 bases, with 6 bases remaining between them. This CDR3 spans 13 amino acids. Germline CDR1 is LGHNA and CDR2 is YNFKEQ. CDR3 nucleotides: TGTGCCAGCAGCCAAGACCCGGAAGATACGCAGTATTTT. It codes for CASSQDPEDTQYF.

For this clonotype: One end of the junction varies from germline; a read error may be responsible. The V gene is TRBV2, the J gene TRBJ1-2, with 7 bases aligning to TRBD1. The CDR3 runs to 15 residues. CDR1 and CDR2 (germline): SNHLY, FYNNEI. The CDR3 spells CASRRRDSTNYGYTF. The CDR3 DNA is TGTGCCAGCAGACGTCGGGACAGCACTAACTATGGTTACACCTTC. Supplemented by reference TRBV2 and TRBJ1-2, the full variable domain reads EPEVTQTPSHQVTQMGQEVILRCVPISNHLYFYWYRQILGQKVEFLVSFYNNEISEKSEIFDDQFSVERPDGSNFTLKIRSTKLEDSAMYFCASRRRDSTNYGYTFGSGTRLTVV.

This clonotype was recorded at least ten times. The gene calls are TRBV11-2 and TRBJ2-1; 10 nucleotides line up with TRBD2. The CDR3 contains 17 residues. CDR1 and CDR2 from the germline V gene are SGHAT and FQNNGV. Trimming took 7 bases from V and 3 from J; bases not matched to a gene: 12. The DNA for the CDR3 is TGTGCCAGCACCCCACGAGGATCTAGCGGGAGCTACAATGAGCAGTTCTTC. As protein: CASTPRGSSGSYNEQFF.

As concerns this clonotype: A read error may explain this, as a much larger clone is one base away. The rearrangement uses TRBV12-3 or TRBV12-4 and TRBJ2-3; possibly TRBD2 for D (5 bases). V dropped 11 bases and J dropped 5 bases, with 20 bases sitting between them. CDR3 length: 14 residues. The CDR3 protein is CASRIYGMEDTQYF. The CDR3 nucleotides are TGTGCCTCCAGGATTTACGGGATGGAAGATACGCAGTATTTT.

This chain connects TRBV6-6 to TRBJ2-3; D might be TRBD2 (8 bases). Germline CDR1 MNHNY, CDR2 SVGAGI (reference sequence). Trimming left V 8 bases short and J 3 bases short, with 24 bases between. The CDR3 runs to 17 residues. The CDR3 sequence: CASAGGRGSGNTDTQYF. The CDR3 nucleotides are TGTGCCAGCGCAGGGGGTAGGGGTAGCGGGAATACAGATACGCAGTATTTT.

This chain uses TRBV29-1 with TRBJ2-5; D is undetermined. V was pared by 6 bases and J by 9 bases, with 17 bases between. The germline CDR1 and CDR2 sequences are SQVTM and ANQGSEA. There are 12 residues in the CDR3. The CDR3 bases are TGCAGCGTCACGGCTAACGGAGTGTCCCAGTACTTC. This encodes CSVTANGVSQYF.